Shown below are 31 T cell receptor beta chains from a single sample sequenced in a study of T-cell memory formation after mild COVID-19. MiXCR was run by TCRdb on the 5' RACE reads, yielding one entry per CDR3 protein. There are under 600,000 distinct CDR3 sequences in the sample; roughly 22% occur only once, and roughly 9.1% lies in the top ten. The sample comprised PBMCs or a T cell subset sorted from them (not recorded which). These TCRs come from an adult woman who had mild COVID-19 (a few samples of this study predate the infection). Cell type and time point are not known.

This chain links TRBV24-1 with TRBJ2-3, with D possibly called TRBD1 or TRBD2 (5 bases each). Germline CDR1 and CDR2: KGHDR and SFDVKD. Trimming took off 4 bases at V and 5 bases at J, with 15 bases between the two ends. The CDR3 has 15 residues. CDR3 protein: CATSEETGTGDTQYF. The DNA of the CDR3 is TGTGCCACCAGTGAGGAGACCGGGACGGGAGATACGCAGTATTTT.

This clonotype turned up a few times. CDR3 nucleotides: TGTGCCAGCAGCACCACTAGCGGGAGGTCCGGGGAGCTGTTTTTT. Its protein is CASSTTSGRSGELFF. The chain links TRBV7-8 to TRBJ2-2; 12 nucleotides agree with TRBD2. Germline loops: CDR1 SGHVS, CDR2 FQNEAQ. The CDR3 is 15 amino acids. After removal of 5 bases from V and 6 bases from J, the junction contained 4 bases not matched to a gene.

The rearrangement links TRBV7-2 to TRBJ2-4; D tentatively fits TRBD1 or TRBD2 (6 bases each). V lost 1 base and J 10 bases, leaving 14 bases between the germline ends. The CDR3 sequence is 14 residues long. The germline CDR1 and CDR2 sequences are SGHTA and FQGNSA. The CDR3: CASSLELIGGIQYF. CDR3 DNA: TGTGCCAGCAGCTTAGAGTTGATAGGGGGGATTCAGTACTTC.

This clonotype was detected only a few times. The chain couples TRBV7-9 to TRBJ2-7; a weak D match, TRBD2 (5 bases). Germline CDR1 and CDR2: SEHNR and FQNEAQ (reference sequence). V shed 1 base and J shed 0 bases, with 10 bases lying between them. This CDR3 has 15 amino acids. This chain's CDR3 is CASSLVVGSSYEQYF. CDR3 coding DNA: TGTGCCAGCAGCTTAGTCGTAGGGAGCTCCTACGAGCAGTACTTC.

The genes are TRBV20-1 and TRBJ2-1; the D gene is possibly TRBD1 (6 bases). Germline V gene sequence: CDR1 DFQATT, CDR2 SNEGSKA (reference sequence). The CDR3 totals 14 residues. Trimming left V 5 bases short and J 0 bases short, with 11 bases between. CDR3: CSAPMGASYNEQFF. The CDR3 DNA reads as TGCAGTGCTCCTATGGGGGCCTCCTACAATGAGCAGTTCTTC.

For the CDR3, the DNA is TGTGCCAGTAGTACCCCGGGACGGTTATCAGAGCAGTACTTC. Translation gives CASSTPGRLSEQYF. V is TRBV19 and J is TRBJ2-7; TRBD1 or TRBD2 may be the D gene (5 bases each). Trimming took 4 bases from V and 7 from J, leaving 17 bases between them. Germline values: CDR1 LNHDA, CDR2 SQIVND (reference sequence). This CDR3 is built from 14 residues.

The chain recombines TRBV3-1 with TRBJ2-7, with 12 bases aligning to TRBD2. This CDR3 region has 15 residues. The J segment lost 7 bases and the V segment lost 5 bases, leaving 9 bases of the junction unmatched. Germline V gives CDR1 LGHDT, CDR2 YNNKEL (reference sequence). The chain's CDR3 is CASSRGLAGAGEQYF. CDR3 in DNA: TGTGCCAGCAGCAGGGGACTAGCGGGCGCCGGGGAGCAGTACTTC.

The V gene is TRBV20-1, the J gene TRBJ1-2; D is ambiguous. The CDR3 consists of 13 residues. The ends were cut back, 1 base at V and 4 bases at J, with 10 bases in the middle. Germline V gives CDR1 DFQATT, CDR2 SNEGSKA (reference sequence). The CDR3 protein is CSARGSETYGYTF. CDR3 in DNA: TGCAGTGCTAGAGGCAGCGAAACCTATGGCTACACCTTC.

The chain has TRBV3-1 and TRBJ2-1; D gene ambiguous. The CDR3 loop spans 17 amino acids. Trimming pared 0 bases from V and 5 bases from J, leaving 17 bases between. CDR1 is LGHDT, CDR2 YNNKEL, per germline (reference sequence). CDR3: CASSQERLTHLHNEQFF. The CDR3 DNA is TGTGCCAGCAGCCAAGAACGACTGACGCACCTCCACAATGAGCAGTTCTTC.

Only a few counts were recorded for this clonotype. The DNA for the CDR3 is TGTGCCAGCGGGGCCCGGAACACCGGGGAGCTGTTTTTT. Protein sequence: CASGARNTGELFF. This chain joins TRBV3-1 and TRBJ2-2, with a possible D match to TRBD1 (5 bases). Between the trimmed V and J ends, which lost 8 bases and 1 base, there was a span of 8 bases. This CDR3 spans 13 amino acids. Germline V gene lookup returns CDR1 LGHDT and CDR2 YNNKEL (reference sequence).

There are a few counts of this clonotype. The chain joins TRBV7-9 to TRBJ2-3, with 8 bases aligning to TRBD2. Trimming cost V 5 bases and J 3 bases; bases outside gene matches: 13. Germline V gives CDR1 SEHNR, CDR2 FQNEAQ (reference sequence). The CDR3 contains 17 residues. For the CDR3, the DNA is TGTGCCAGCAGCATTATTGAAGCGGGAGCGGTAACAGATACGCAGTATTTT. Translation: CASSIIEAGAVTDTQYF.

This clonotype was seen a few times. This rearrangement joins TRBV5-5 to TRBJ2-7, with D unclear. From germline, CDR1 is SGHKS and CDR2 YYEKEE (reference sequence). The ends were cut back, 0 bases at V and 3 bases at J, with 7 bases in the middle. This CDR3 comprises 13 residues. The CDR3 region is CASSLDVLYEQYF. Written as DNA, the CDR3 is TGTGCCAGCAGCTTGGACGTACTCTACGAGCAGTACTTC.

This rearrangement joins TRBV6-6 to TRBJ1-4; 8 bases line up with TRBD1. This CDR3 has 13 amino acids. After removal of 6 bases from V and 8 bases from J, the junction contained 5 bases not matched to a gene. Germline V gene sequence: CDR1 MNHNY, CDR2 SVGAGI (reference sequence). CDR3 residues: CASRQGGGEKLFF. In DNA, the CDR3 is TGTGCCAGCAGACAGGGGGGAGGCGAAAAACTGTTTTTT.

CDR3 coding DNA: TGTGCCAGCAGCAGACAGGGGTCAATGAACACTGAAGCTTTCTTT. It codes for CASSRQGSMNTEAFF. The J gene is TRBJ1-1, the V gene TRBV6-6, with 8 bases matching TRBD1. The ends lost 6 bases at V and 0 bases at J; junction bases unmatched: 6. CDR1 and CDR2 (germline): MNHNY, SVGAGI (reference sequence). There are 15 residues in the CDR3.

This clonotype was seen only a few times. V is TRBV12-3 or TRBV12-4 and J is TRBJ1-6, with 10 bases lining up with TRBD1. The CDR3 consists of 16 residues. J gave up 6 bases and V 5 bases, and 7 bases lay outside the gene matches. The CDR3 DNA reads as TGTGCCAGCAGTCCCCGGGACAGGGGATTTAATTCACCCCTCCACTTT. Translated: CASSPRDRGFNSPLHF.

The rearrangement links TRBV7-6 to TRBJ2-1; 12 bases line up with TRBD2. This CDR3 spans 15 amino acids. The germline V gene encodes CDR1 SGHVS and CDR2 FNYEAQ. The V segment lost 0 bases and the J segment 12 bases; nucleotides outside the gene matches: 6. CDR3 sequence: CASSLAAAGLAGQFF. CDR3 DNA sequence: TGTGCCAGCAGCTTAGCGGCTGCGGGACTAGCGGGGCAGTTCTTC.

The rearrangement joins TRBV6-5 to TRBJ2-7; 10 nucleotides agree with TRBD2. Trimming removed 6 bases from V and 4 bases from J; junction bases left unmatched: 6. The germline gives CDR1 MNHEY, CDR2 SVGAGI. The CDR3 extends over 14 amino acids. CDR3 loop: CASSPTSGTYEQYF. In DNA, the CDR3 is TGTGCCAGCAGCCCCACTAGCGGGACTTACGAGCAGTACTTC.

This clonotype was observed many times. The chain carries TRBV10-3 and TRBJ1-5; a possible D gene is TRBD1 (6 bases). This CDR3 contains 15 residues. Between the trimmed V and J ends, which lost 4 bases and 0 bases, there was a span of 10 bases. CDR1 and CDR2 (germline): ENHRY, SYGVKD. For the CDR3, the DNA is TGTGCCATCAGTGGACCAGGGGATAGCAATCAGCCCCAGCATTTT. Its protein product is CAISGPGDSNQPQHF.

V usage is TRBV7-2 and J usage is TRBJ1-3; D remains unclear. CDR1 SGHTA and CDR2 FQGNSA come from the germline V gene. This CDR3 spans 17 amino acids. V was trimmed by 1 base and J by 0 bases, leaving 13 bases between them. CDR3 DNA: TGTGCCAGCAGCTTAGGGCCTCGGACGCTCTCTGGAAACACCATATATTTT. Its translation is CASSLGPRTLSGNTIYF.

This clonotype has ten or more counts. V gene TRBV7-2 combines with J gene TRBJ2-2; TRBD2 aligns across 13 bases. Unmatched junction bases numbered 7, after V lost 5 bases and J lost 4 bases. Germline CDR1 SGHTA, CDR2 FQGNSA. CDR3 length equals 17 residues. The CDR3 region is CASSPTSGGSLTGELFF. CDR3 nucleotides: TGTGCCAGCAGCCCGACTAGCGGGGGGTCTCTCACCGGGGAGCTGTTTTTT.

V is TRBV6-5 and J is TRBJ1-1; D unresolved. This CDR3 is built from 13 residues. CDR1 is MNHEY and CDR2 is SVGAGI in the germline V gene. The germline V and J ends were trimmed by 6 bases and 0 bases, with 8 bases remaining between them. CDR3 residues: CASRSQVNTEAFF. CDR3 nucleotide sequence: TGTGCCAGCAGAAGTCAGGTGAACACTGAAGCTTTCTTT.

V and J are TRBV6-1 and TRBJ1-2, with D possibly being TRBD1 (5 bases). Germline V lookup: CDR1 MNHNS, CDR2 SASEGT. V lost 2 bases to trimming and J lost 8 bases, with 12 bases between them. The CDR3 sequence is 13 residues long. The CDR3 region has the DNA TGTGCCAGCAGTGAATCAAGGGGAGGAGGCTACACCTTC. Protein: CASSESRGGGYTF.

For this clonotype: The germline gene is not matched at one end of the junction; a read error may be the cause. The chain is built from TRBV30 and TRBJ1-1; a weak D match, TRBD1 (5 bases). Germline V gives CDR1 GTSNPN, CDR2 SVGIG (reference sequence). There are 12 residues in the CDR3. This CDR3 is CAWRGVKTEAFF. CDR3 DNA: TGTGCCTGGAGGGGGGTGAAAACTGAAGCTTTCTTT. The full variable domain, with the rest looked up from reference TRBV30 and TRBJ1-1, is SQTIHQWPATLVQPVGSPLSLECTVEGTSNPNLYWYRQAAGRGLQLLFYSVGIGQISSEVPQNLSASRPQDRQFILSSKKLLLSDSGFYLCAWRGVKTEAFFGQGTRLTVV.

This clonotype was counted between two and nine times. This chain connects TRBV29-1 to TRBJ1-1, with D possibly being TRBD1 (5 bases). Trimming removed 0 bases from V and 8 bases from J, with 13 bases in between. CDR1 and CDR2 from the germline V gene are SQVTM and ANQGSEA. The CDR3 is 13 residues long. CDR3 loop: CSVEEPNQGEAFF. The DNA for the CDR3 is TGCAGCGTTGAAGAACCGAACCAGGGCGAAGCTTTCTTT.

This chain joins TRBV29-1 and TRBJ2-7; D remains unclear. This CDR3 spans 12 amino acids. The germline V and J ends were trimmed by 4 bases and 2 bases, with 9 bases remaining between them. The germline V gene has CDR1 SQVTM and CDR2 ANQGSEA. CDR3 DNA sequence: TGCAGCGTTGGGGCAGCGCCCTACGAGCAGTACTTC. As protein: CSVGAAPYEQYF.

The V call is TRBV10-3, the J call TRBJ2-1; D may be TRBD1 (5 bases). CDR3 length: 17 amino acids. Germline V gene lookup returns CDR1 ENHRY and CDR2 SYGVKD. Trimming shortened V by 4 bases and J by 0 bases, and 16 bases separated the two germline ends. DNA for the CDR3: TGTGCCATCAGTGGCCTTGGACGTAGGGGCTCCTACAATGAGCAGTTCTTC. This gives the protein CAISGLGRRGSYNEQFF.

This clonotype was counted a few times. DNA of the CDR3: TGTGCCAGCAGTTTAGCGGCTAGCGGCAATGAGCAGTTCTTC. Translation: CASSLAASGNEQFF. The genes are TRBV12-3 or TRBV12-4 and TRBJ2-1; 7 bases match TRBD2. Losses at the gene ends were 0 bases for V and 6 bases for J; bases not matched to a gene: 2. The CDR3 has 14 residues.

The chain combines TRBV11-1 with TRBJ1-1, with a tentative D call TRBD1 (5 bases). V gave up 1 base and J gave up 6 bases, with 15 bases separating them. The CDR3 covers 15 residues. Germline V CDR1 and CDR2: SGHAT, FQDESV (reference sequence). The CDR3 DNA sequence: TGTGCCAGCAGCTTAGAGCGGGGAGCAGGGTCTGAAGCTTTCTTT. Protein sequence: CASSLERGAGSEAFF.

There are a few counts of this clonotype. The CDR3 DNA is TGTGCCACATTAATAGCGGGAGGAACCTACGAGCAGTACTTC. Its protein product is CATLIAGGTYEQYF. V usage is TRBV10-3 and J usage is TRBJ2-7; TRBD2 matches 10 bases. Per germline, CDR1 ENHRY and CDR2 SYGVKD. The J segment lost 2 bases and the V segment lost 10 bases, leaving 8 bases of the junction unmatched. The CDR3 length is 14 residues.

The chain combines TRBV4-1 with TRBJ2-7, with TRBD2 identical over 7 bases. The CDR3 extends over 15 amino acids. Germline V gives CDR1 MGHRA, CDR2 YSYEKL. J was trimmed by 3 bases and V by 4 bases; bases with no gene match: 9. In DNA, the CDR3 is TGCGCCAGCAGCCGAAGAAGGACTAGTAACTACGAGCAGTACTTC. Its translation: CASSRRRTSNYEQYF.

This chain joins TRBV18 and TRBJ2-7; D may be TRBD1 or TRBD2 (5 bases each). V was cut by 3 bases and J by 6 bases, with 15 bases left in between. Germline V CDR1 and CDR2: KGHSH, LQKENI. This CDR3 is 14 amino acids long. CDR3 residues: CASSPGTVGAEQYF. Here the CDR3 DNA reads TGTGCCAGCTCACCCGGGACGGTTGGGGCCGAGCAGTACTTC.